This T cell receptor (beta chain) was identified during a study of T cells in narcolepsy. The CDR3 totals 15 residues. Germline V CDR1 and CDR2: SEHNR, FQNEAQ (reference sequence). V dropped 2 bases and J dropped 6; count of bases not matched to a gene: 2. Whole-study results and caveats: Autoreactive clone sequences were missing from some blood memory CD4+ repertoires. Reportedly, autoreactive clonotypes were serially detected in patients' blood but not controls'.

As to this clone: Its antigen is unknown.

Measured with immunoSEQ multiplex PCR; TCRdb has only the in-frame clones, and not every one. The sample consists of about 30,000 clones, roughly 87% of them appearing once. The rearrangement joins TRBV7-9 to TRBJ2-3; 13 bases match TRBD2. This sequence originates from a human donor in good health. The sample comprised memory (CD45RA-) CD4+ T cells from blood. CDR3 bases: TGTGCCAGCAGCTTAACGACTAGCGGGGGGGATACGCAGTATTTT. Translated, it gives CASSLTTSGGDTQYF.